A single sample gave rise to the 31 T cell receptor beta chains below, sequenced in a study of blood T cell repertoires in COVID-19. TCRdb's copy holds only in-frame clones and misses some; the assay was immunoSEQ multiplex PCR. The sample carries 23,000 or so clones, roughly 90% recorded once. The specimen sequenced was peripheral blood. These receptors were taken from a woman in her seventies with active COVID-19.

The genes are TRBV28 and TRBJ1-2, with 7 bases identical to TRBD1. This CDR3 is 17 amino acids long. Unmatched junction bases numbered 16, after V lost 4 bases and J lost 5 bases. Germline lookup yields CDR1 MDHEN and CDR2 SYDVKM. The chain's CDR3 is CASSSLMGPGQSYGYTF. CDR3 in DNA: TGTGCCAGCAGTTCGCTTATGGGGCCGGGACAGTCTTATGGCTACACCTTC.

This clone has just one count. V and J are TRBV10-3 and TRBJ2-5, with 7 bases that match TRBD2. Looked up from germline, CDR1 is ENHRY and CDR2 is SYGVKD. V lost 9 bases and J lost 1; bases outside the gene matches: 5. The CDR3 is 13 amino acids. The CDR3 protein is CAIRDYSQETQYF. The CDR3 region has the DNA TGTGCCATTCGGGACTATTCCCAAGAGACCCAGTACTTC.

This clone was seen a handful of times. V usage is TRBV19 and J usage is TRBJ1-1; D is unresolved. Deletions cut 1 base from V and 0 bases from J, with 12 bases between. Germline CDR1 LNHDA, CDR2 SQIVND (reference sequence). The CDR3 sequence is 16 residues long. The CDR3, as DNA: TGTGCCAGTAGTATAGCGAGGCAGAGGATGAACACTGAAGCTTTCTTT. Protein sequence: CASSIARQRMNTEAFF.

The chain employs TRBV2 and TRBJ2-3; D is perhaps TRBD2 (6 bases). There are 17 residues in the CDR3. CDR1 SNHLY and CDR2 FYNNEI come from the germline V gene. The V gene lost 3 bases and the J gene lost 4 bases, with 20 bases spanning the gap. The CDR3 nucleotides read TGTGCCAGCAGTGAGGTTGGGGGGATCCGCATCTCAGATACGCAGTATTTT. This sequence encodes CASSEVGGIRISDTQYF.

The sample holds one count of this clone. This rearrangement joins TRBV11-3 to TRBJ1-1; maybe TRBD1 (5 bases). Trimming took 1 base from V and 4 from J, leaving 13 bases between them. The CDR3 consists of 15 residues. Germline CDR1 is SGHNT and CDR2 is YENEEA. The CDR3: CASSLGQGRATEAFF. DNA of the CDR3: TGTGCCAGCAGCTTAGGCCAGGGTCGGGCCACTGAAGCTTTCTTT.

The chain couples TRBV2 to TRBJ2-7, with a weak D call TRBD2 (5 bases). Germline-derived CDR1 and CDR2 are SNHLY and FYNNEI. V dropped 1 base and J dropped 2 bases, with 6 bases sitting between them. This CDR3 region has 13 residues. CDR3 sequence reads: CASSEGGAYEQYF. The CDR3 nucleotides read TGTGCCAGCAGTGAAGGGGGAGCCTACGAGCAGTACTTC.

This chain connects TRBV5-4 to TRBJ1-6; D might be TRBD1 (5 bases). The CDR3 runs to 15 residues. The V and J ends lost 2 bases and 8 bases respectively, with 14 bases between them. Germline-derived CDR1 and CDR2 are SGHNT and YYREEE (reference sequence). The CDR3 bases are TGTGCCAGCAGCTTCGGCAGGGACTCGTATTCACCCCTCCACTTT. Encoded protein: CASSFGRDSYSPLHF.

The chain employs TRBV2 and TRBJ2-1; a possible D gene is TRBD1 (6 bases). The V end was cut by 3 bases, the J end by 7 bases, with 13 bases between. The germline V gene encodes CDR1 SNHLY and CDR2 FYNNEI. The CDR3 consists of 14 residues. CDR3 region: CASSDLQGWNEQFF. The CDR3, as DNA: TGTGCCAGCAGTGATTTGCAGGGGTGGAATGAGCAGTTCTTC.

The chain's CDR3 is CSVAGTGKLELFF. CDR3 bases: TGCAGCGTTGCAGGGACAGGGAAACTGGAGCTGTTTTTT. The genes are TRBV29-1 and TRBJ2-2; TRBD1 aligns across 9 bases. CDR3 size: 13 residues. V was pared by 4 bases and J by 10 bases, with 7 bases of the junction left unmatched. Germline loops: CDR1 SQVTM, CDR2 ANQGSEA.

The sample holds one count of this clone. The J gene is TRBJ2-2, the V gene TRBV11-2, with D possibly being TRBD2 (6 bases). The V gene lost 0 bases and the J gene lost 7 bases, with 9 bases spanning the gap. The V gene's germline CDR1 is SGHAT and CDR2 FQNNGV. The CDR3 is made up of 14 amino acids. CDR3 DNA: TGTGCCAGCAGCTTAGAATCGGGGGACGGGGAGCTGTTTTTT. Residues: CASSLESGDGELFF. Variable domain in full (rest from reference TRBV11-2 and TRBJ2-2): EAGVAQSPRYKIIEKRQSVAFWCNPISGHATLYWYQQILGQGPKLLIQFQNNGVVDDSQLPKDRFSAERLKGVDSTLKIQPAKLEDSAVYLCASSLESGDGELFFGEGSRLTVL.

This chain links TRBV3-1 (or the pseudogene TRBV3-2) with TRBJ2-2; D remains unclear. Trimming left V 3 bases short and J 6 bases short, with 14 bases between. Germline V gene lookup returns CDR1 LGHDT and CDR2 YNNKEL (reference sequence). The CDR3 runs 15 residues. The CDR3: CASSHPQVGAGELFF. The CDR3 DNA reads as TGTGCCAGCAGCCATCCTCAAGTGGGCGCCGGGGAGCTGTTTTTT.

This clone has only a few counts. The V call is TRBV2, the J call TRBJ1-2; no definite D call. In germline, CDR1 is SNHLY, CDR2 FYNNEI. This CDR3 is 14 amino acids long. V was cut by 0 bases and J by 4 bases, with 9 bases left in between. CDR3 DNA: TGTGCCAGCAGTGAAGCTAGGAGTTCCTATGGCTACACCTTC. The encoded protein is CASSEARSSYGYTF.

The J gene is TRBJ2-6, the V gene TRBV7-2, with TRBD1 matching 7 bases. The J segment lost 3 bases and the V segment lost 5 bases, leaving 4 bases of the junction unmatched. Looked up from germline, CDR1 is SGHTA and CDR2 is FQGNSA. CDR3 length: 15 amino acids. The CDR3 sequence is CASSTAGGGANVLTF. The CDR3 region has the DNA TGTGCCAGCAGCACCGCAGGGGGTGGGGCCAACGTCCTGACTTTC.

The chain couples TRBV14 to TRBJ2-1; D perhaps matches TRBD2 (6 bases). Germline CDR1 is SGHDN and CDR2 is FVKESK. V was cut by 4 bases and J by 9 bases, with 25 bases left in between. This CDR3 comprises 17 residues. CDR3 DNA: TGTGCCAGCAGCCGCAAGCCGGGACTCCCTGCCGGCAGTGAGCAGTTCTTC. Encoded protein: CASSRKPGLPAGSEQFF. Supplemented by reference TRBV14 and TRBJ2-1, the full variable domain reads EAGVTQFPSHSVIEKGQTVTLRCDPISGHDNLYWYRRVMGKEIKFLLHFVKESKQDESGMPNNRFLAERTGGTYSTLKVQPAELEDSGVYFCASSRKPGLPAGSEQFFGPGTRLTVL.

V usage is TRBV9 and J usage is TRBJ1-6, with 7 nucleotides matching TRBD1. From germline, CDR1 is SGDLS and CDR2 YYNGEE. The CDR3 spans 15 residues. The junction had 4 bases not matched to a gene; V was cut back by 0 bases and J by 7 bases. The DNA for the CDR3 is TGTGCCAGCAGCGTAGAGGGGGCAGGGAATTCACCCCTCCACTTT. Residues: CASSVEGAGNSPLHF.

The chain joins TRBV6-4 to TRBJ1-6; D not resolved. Germline V lookup: CDR1 MRHNA, CDR2 SNTAGT. The CDR3 loop spans 13 amino acids. The germline V and J ends were trimmed by 4 bases and 8 bases, with 9 bases remaining between them. CDR3 in amino acids: CASSAEVDSPLHF. CDR3 coding DNA: TGTGCCAGCAGTGCCGAGGTAGATTCACCCCTCCACTTT.

The chain recombines TRBV6-2 or TRBV6-3 with TRBJ2-5, with TRBD2 identical over 8 bases. J gave up 5 bases and V 2 bases, and 13 bases lay outside the gene matches. This CDR3 has 17 amino acids. Germline V CDR1 and CDR2: MNHEY, SVGEGT. Here the CDR3 DNA reads TGTGCCAGCAGTTACAGTGGGAGTAGCGGGGCCTCGGAGACCCAGTACTTC. This codes for CASSYSGSSGASETQYF.

The V and J genes are TRBV7-2 and TRBJ2-3; D remains ambiguous. Germline CDR1 is SGHTA and CDR2 is FQGNSA. CDR3 length equals 14 residues. V was pared by 3 bases and J by 3 bases, with 10 bases between. The CDR3, as DNA: TGTGCCAGCAGCTTCTCCCTCGGGACAGATACGCAGTATTTT. Protein: CASSFSLGTDTQYF.

This clone appeared once. The V and J genes are TRBV20-1 and TRBJ2-2; TRBD1 is a possible D gene (6 bases). Germline-derived CDR1 and CDR2 are DFQATT and SNEGSKA (reference sequence). The CDR3 runs to 14 residues. The V gene lost 3 bases and the J gene lost 6 bases, with 14 bases spanning the gap. In DNA form, the CDR3 reads TGCAGTGCTAGTGGGGGCCTAGGCTCCGGGGAGCTGTTTTTT. Translation gives CSASGGLGSGELFF.

The chain couples TRBV19 to TRBJ2-1; TRBD1 agrees at 8 bases. The CDR3 contains 13 residues. CDR1 and CDR2 (germline): LNHDA, SQIVND (reference sequence). This CDR3 is CATGQGNFNEQFF. For the CDR3, the DNA is TGTGCTACCGGACAGGGTAACTTCAATGAGCAGTTCTTC.

In this sample, this clone turned up once. The gene calls are TRBV6-2 or TRBV6-3 and TRBJ1-3, with 7 bases aligning to TRBD1. The trim removed 2 bases at V and 0 bases at J, leaving 1 base unmatched. This CDR3 is 15 amino acids long. CDR1 is MNHEY, CDR2 SVGEGT, per germline. CDR3 bases: TGTGCCAGCAGTTACGACAGGGTCTCTGGAAACACCATATATTTT. Its protein is CASSYDRVSGNTIYF.

The chain recombines TRBV29-1 with TRBJ2-3; no definite D call. The germline CDR1 and CDR2 sequences are SQVTM and ANQGSEA. V lost 3 bases and J 0 bases, leaving 4 bases between the germline ends. The CDR3 runs to 12 residues. In DNA, the CDR3 is TGCAGCGTTGAGGCCAGCACAGATACGCAGTATTTT. This codes for CSVEASTDTQYF.

The chain carries TRBV12-3 or TRBV12-4 and TRBJ1-3, with 7 nucleotides matching TRBD1. This CDR3 is built from 13 residues. Germline trimming cut 8 bases from V and 4 bases from J; bases unmatched to any gene: 5. The CDR3 region has the DNA TGTGCCAGCGGGACAGCTCGGGGAAACACCATATATTTT. As protein: CASGTARGNTIYF.

The chain joins TRBV2 to TRBJ2-4; 8 bases agree with TRBD2. CDR3 length: 14 amino acids. Per the germline V gene, CDR1 is SNHLY and CDR2 is FYNNEI. V lost 6 bases, J lost 2 bases, and 3 bases stayed unmatched. Written as DNA, the CDR3 is TGTGCCAGCAGCTTAGCGGGGTCCAAAAACATTCAGTACTTC. Translated, it gives CASSLAGSKNIQYF.

This clone was seen more than once but under ten times. DNA of the CDR3: TGTGCCAGCAGCCCTGGACAGGGGTCAGATACGCAGTATTTT. It codes for CASSPGQGSDTQYF. The rearrangement links TRBV11-3 to TRBJ2-3; TRBD1 aligns across 9 bases. The V gene end was trimmed by 5 bases and the J gene end by 4 bases; junction bases not matched to a gene: 4. Germline CDR1 and CDR2: SGHNT and YENEEA. This CDR3 has 14 amino acids.

The V and J genes are TRBV7-3 and TRBJ2-1, with 13 bases lining up with TRBD2. V was pared by 5 bases and J by 5 bases, with 6 bases of the junction left unmatched. The CDR3 covers 16 residues. Germline values: CDR1 SGHTA, CDR2 FQGTGA. CDR3 in DNA: TGTGCCAGCAGCCCCCAGGGACTAGCGGGGAACAATGAGCAGTTCTTC. As protein: CASSPQGLAGNNEQFF. Complete variable domain (other parts from reference TRBV7-3 and TRBJ2-1): GAGVSQTPSNKVTEKGKYVELRCDPISGHTALYWYRQSLGQGPEFLIYFQGTGAADDSGLPNDRFFAVRPEGSVSTLKIQRTERGDSAVYLCASSPQGLAGNNEQFFGPGTRLTVL.

The chain links TRBV4-2 to TRBJ2-7; TRBD1 is a possible D gene (6 bases). This CDR3 is 14 amino acids long. V gave up 8 bases and J gave up 0 bases, with 14 bases separating them. Germline CDR1 and CDR2: LGHNA and YNFKEQ. The CDR3 region has the DNA TGTGCCAGCTGGGGGCAGACTATCTCCTACGAGCAGTACTTC. Amino acid sequence: CASWGQTISYEQYF.

The chain links TRBV15 to TRBJ2-7; possibly TRBD1 for D (5 bases). V shed 3 bases and J shed 0 bases, with 21 bases lying between them. Germline V gives CDR1 LNHNV, CDR2 YYDKDF (reference sequence). There are 18 residues in the CDR3. DNA of the CDR3: TGTGCCACCAGCAGTGGGAACCTAGACAGCCTCAGCTCCTACGAGCAGTACTTC. Protein sequence: CATSSGNLDSLSSYEQYF.

The chain combines TRBV7-8 with TRBJ2-3; D unresolved. V dropped 2 bases and J dropped 2 bases, with 17 bases sitting between them. This CDR3 comprises 17 residues. Germline V gene lookup returns CDR1 SGHVS and CDR2 FQNEAQ. The CDR3 coding sequence is TGTGCCAGCAGCTTACCACTCACGGTAGAAAACACAGATACGCAGTATTTT. Protein product: CASSLPLTVENTDTQYF.

The rearrangement uses TRBV7-9 and TRBJ2-5; TRBD1 agrees at 7 bases. This CDR3 region has 16 residues. Trimming at V came to 3 bases and at J to 2 bases, leaving 9 bases not matched to a gene. Looked up from germline, CDR1 is SEHNR and CDR2 is FQNEAQ (reference sequence). In DNA, the CDR3 is TGTGCCAGCAGCTTCCCCGGACAGGCCGGACAAGAGACCCAGTACTTC. Its translation: CASSFPGQAGQETQYF.

The chain carries TRBV19 and TRBJ1-4, with a possible D match to TRBD1 (6 bases). Germline assignment: CDR1 LNHDA and CDR2 SQIVND (reference sequence). Trimming removed 5 bases at V and 5 bases at J, with 12 bases between. The CDR3 runs to 14 residues. The CDR3 spells CASSLRTANEKLFF. The DNA of the CDR3 is TGTGCCAGTAGTCTCCGGACAGCGAATGAAAAACTGTTTTTT.